What follows are 31 T cell receptor beta chains derived from one specimen sequenced in a study of T cell repertoires in cytomegalovirus infection (dated by TCRdb to the late 2010s). In light of the paper, this sample's treatment or condition label describes: in vitro stimulation with specific CMV peptide epitopes to enrich CMV-specific T cells. Sequencing used an Illumina HiSeq 1500. TCRdb reprocessing: public reads trimmed at Q25 with fastp, clones called with MiXCR, in-frame beta chains kept. Each entry merges the rows of one CDR3 protein and shows their most common DNA and genes. This sample is represented by about 89,000 distinct CDR3 sequences; about 31% of them were singletons. Jointly, the top ten make up roughly 70% of the sample. No antigen has been assigned to these receptors. This material consisted of CD8+ T cells from cultured PBMCs, taken from culture after CMV antigen stimulation. Every receptor here comes from a human donor in good health (CMV status not recorded). Some clones in this sample may be carry-over from other donors' samples.

V gene TRBV28 combines with J gene TRBJ1-1, with 8 bases that match TRBD1. From germline, CDR1 is MDHEN and CDR2 SYDVKM. J was trimmed by 0 bases and V by 7 bases; bases with no gene match: 7. The CDR3 extends over 15 amino acids. CDR3 sequence reads: CASTETGVMNTEAFF. The CDR3 nucleotides read TGTGCCAGCACCGAGACAGGGGTCATGAACACTGAAGCTTTCTTT.

This clonotype was counted ten times or more. The chain joins TRBV28 to TRBJ1-1; D ambiguous. Trimming removed 3 bases from V and 1 base from J, with 12 bases in between. The CDR3 runs 15 residues. Per the germline V gene, CDR1 is MDHEN and CDR2 is SYDVKM. For the CDR3, the DNA is TGTGCCAGCAGTTTTAATGGAGACACGAACACTGAAGCTTTCTTT. It specifies CASSFNGDTNTEAFF.

This clonotype has just one count. The chain combines TRBV5-4 with TRBJ1-1, with 10 bases identical to TRBD1. This CDR3 contains 16 residues. CDR1 is SGHNT, CDR2 YYREEE, per germline (reference sequence). Trimming at V came to 1 base and at J to 5 bases, leaving 8 bases not matched to a gene. The CDR3 sequence: CASSLRDRGTRTEAFF. CDR3 DNA sequence: TGTGCCAGCAGCTTGCGGGACAGGGGAACAAGGACTGAAGCTTTCTTT.

The table lists this clonotype with a few counts. The chain couples TRBV19 to TRBJ1-1, with 7 positions matching TRBD1. The CDR3 has 15 amino acids. The V and J ends lost 7 bases and 1 base, in that order; junction bases with no gene match: 9. Germline assignment: CDR1 LNHDA and CDR2 SQIVND (reference sequence). CDR3: CASTPSQGGNTEAFF. CDR3 DNA: TGTGCCAGTACCCCATCCCAGGGGGGGAACACTGAAGCTTTCTTT.

The V and J genes are TRBV20-1 and TRBJ1-2; D uncertain. With 4 bases removed from V and 1 base from J, the gap between germline ends came to 10 bases. The CDR3 sequence is 13 residues long. The germline V gene encodes CDR1 DFQATT and CDR2 SNEGSKA (reference sequence). This CDR3 reads CSANFFDNYGYTF. Here the CDR3 DNA reads TGCAGTGCTAACTTCTTCGATAACTATGGCTACACCTTC.

The chain has TRBV27 and TRBJ2-7, with D hard to call. Trimming cost V 7 bases and J 0 bases, with 10 bases left between them. The CDR3 has 13 amino acids. The germline gives CDR1 MNHEY, CDR2 SMNVEV (reference sequence). CDR3 DNA: TGTGCCAGCATTTTTGGCGGCTCCTACGAGCAGTACTTC. Translation: CASIFGGSYEQYF.

J is TRBJ2-3 and V is TRBV5-1; D gene uncertain. V was trimmed by 0 bases and J by 1 base, leaving 9 bases between them. CDR1 is SGHRS and CDR2 is YFSETQ in the germline V gene. This CDR3 has 15 residues. The CDR3 loop is CASSLVGDGTDTQYF. CDR3 nucleotides: TGCGCCAGCAGCTTGGTTGGGGATGGCACAGATACGCAGTATTTT. Full variable domain (rest looked up from reference TRBV5-1 and TRBJ2-3): KAGVTQTPRYLIKTRGQQVTLSCSPISGHRSVSWYQQTPGQGLQFLFEYFSETQRNKGNFPGRFSGRQFSNSRSEMNVSTLELGDSALYLCASSLVGDGTDTQYFGPGTRLTVL.

The J gene is TRBJ2-7, the V gene TRBV4-1; possibly TRBD1 for D (6 bases). From germline, CDR1 is MGHRA and CDR2 YSYEKL. V shed 0 bases and J shed 2 bases, with 8 bases lying between them. CDR3 size: 14 residues. CDR3 bases: TGCGCCAGCAGCCAAGATGGGGGCCCCTACGAGCAGTACTTC. Translation gives CASSQDGGPYEQYF.

This clonotype was observed a handful of times. The chain links TRBV7-3 to TRBJ1-2; D remains unclear. Germline V gives CDR1 SGHTA, CDR2 FQGTGA. V lost 2 bases and J lost 1, with 11 bases in between. CDR3 size: 15 residues. CDR3 region: CASSLYPTDNYGYTF. CDR3 nucleotide sequence: TGTGCCAGCAGCTTATACCCTACAGATAACTATGGCTACACCTTC.

A few counts support this clonotype. The chain couples TRBV6-6 to TRBJ2-3; D is unresolved. Germline CDR1 reads MNHNY; CDR2 reads SVGAGI (reference sequence). The V end lost 7 bases, the J end lost 5 bases, and 25 bases lay between the germline ends. This CDR3 spans 17 amino acids. The CDR3 DNA reads as TGTGCCAGCACCCCCTTCCCCCCCCTCCTCGCGGAAGATACGCAGTATTTT. It is translated as CASTPFPPLLAEDTQYF.

The V gene is TRBV7-2, the J gene TRBJ2-1, with D perhaps matching TRBD1 (6 bases). Germline V gene lookup returns CDR1 SGHTA and CDR2 FQGNSA. The CDR3 covers 16 residues. Trimming stripped 5 bases from V and 2 bases from J, with 16 bases between. CDR3 residues: CASSRITGLPYNEQFF. For the CDR3, the DNA is TGTGCCAGCAGCCGTATCACAGGGTTACCCTACAATGAGCAGTTCTTC.

This clonotype was detected a few times. The rearrangement uses TRBV5-1 and TRBJ2-2; D is unclear. V was pared by 5 bases and J by 6 bases, with 14 bases between. The CDR3 is 14 residues long. Germline CDR1 is SGHRS and CDR2 is YFSETQ. DNA of the CDR3: TGCGCCAGCAGTCAAACTGGGCCGCCCGGGGAGCTGTTTTTT. It is translated as CASSQTGPPGELFF.

This clonotype was found a few times. This sequence joins TRBV7-8 and TRBJ2-3; D ambiguous. With 4 bases removed from V and 4 bases from J, the gap between germline ends came to 9 bases. The CDR3 sequence is 13 residues long. The germline CDR1 and CDR2 sequences are SGHVS and FQNEAQ. This CDR3 reads CASSSYHADTQYF. DNA for the CDR3: TGTGCCAGCAGCTCCTACCACGCAGATACGCAGTATTTT.

This clonotype appeared a few times. The CDR3 nucleotides read TGTGCCAGCAGCCAAGCGGCTAGCGGCACCGGGGAGCTGTTTTTT. Encoded protein: CASSQAASGTGELFF. The chain is built from TRBV14 and TRBJ2-2; 7 positions agree with TRBD2. Per the germline V gene, CDR1 is SGHDN and CDR2 is FVKESK. The ends lost 1 base at V and 4 bases at J; junction bases unmatched: 3. CDR3 length equals 15 residues.

The chain is built from TRBV11-1 and TRBJ2-7, with TRBD2 matching over 7 bases. V shed 3 bases and J 1 base; nucleotides not matched to a gene: 3. Germline V lookup: CDR1 SGHAT, CDR2 FQDESV (reference sequence). The CDR3 extends over 14 amino acids. The CDR3 region has the DNA TGTGCCAGCAGCTTGTGGGGGGGATCCTACGAGCAGTACTTC. Protein: CASSLWGGSYEQYF.

This clonotype showed up just a few times. This chain joins TRBV20-1 and TRBJ2-1, with a tentative D call TRBD1 (6 bases). Trimming took 6 bases from V and 0 from J, leaving 9 bases between them. This CDR3 has 13 residues. CDR1 and CDR2 (germline): DFQATT, SNEGSKA (reference sequence). CDR3 protein: CSATDSSYNEQFF. The CDR3 nucleotides read TGCAGTGCCACGGACAGCTCCTACAATGAGCAGTTCTTC.

This clonotype appeared a few times. The chain uses TRBV7-8 and TRBJ1-3, with TRBD1 as a possible D gene (6 bases). Germline V gives CDR1 SGHVS, CDR2 FQNEAQ. The germline V and J ends were trimmed by 1 base and 1 base, with 20 bases remaining between them. The CDR3 length is 19 residues. CDR3 in amino acids: CASSLGSWAGTPSGNTIYF. The CDR3 DNA is TGTGCCAGCAGCTTAGGTTCATGGGCCGGGACACCATCTGGAAACACCATATATTTT.

This clonotype has only a few counts. The J gene is TRBJ1-6, the V gene TRBV7-8; the D gene is possibly TRBD1 (5 bases). Germline V lookup: CDR1 SGHVS, CDR2 FQNEAQ. Trimming cost V 4 bases and J 1 base, with 11 bases left between them. The CDR3 runs 16 residues. This CDR3 is CASSYRDASYNSPLHF. CDR3 in DNA: TGTGCCAGCAGCTACCGGGACGCTTCCTATAATTCACCCCTCCACTTT.

This chain connects TRBV27 to TRBJ2-7; D not resolved. Germline lookup yields CDR1 MNHEY and CDR2 SMNVEV (reference sequence). V was clipped by 3 bases and J by 0 bases, with 6 bases between them. The CDR3 is made up of 13 amino acids. The DNA of the CDR3 is TGTGCCAGCAGTTTTCAAAGCTCCTACGAGCAGTACTTC. Amino acid sequence: CASSFQSSYEQYF.

This rearrangement joins TRBV14 to TRBJ1-6, with 7 positions matching TRBD1. Germline loops: CDR1 SGHDN, CDR2 FVKESK. V lost 0 bases, J lost 8 bases, and 4 bases stayed unmatched. This CDR3 comprises 15 residues. The CDR3 sequence: CASSQETGFYSPLHF. In DNA form, the CDR3 reads TGTGCCAGCAGCCAAGAGACAGGGTTTTATTCACCCCTCCACTTT.

This chain uses TRBV19 with TRBJ1-2, with a possible D match to TRBD1 (5 bases). This CDR3 contains 15 residues. The germline gives CDR1 LNHDA, CDR2 SQIVND (reference sequence). V was pared by 1 base and J by 2 bases, with 11 bases between. The CDR3 DNA reads TGTGCCAGTAGTATAGGGACAAAGTTAAACTATGGCTACACCTTC. This encodes CASSIGTKLNYGYTF.

This clonotype came up many times. The chain couples TRBV20-1 to TRBJ2-1; 8 bases map to TRBD1. Germline-derived CDR1 and CDR2 are DFQATT and SNEGSKA (reference sequence). J gave up 10 bases and V 6 bases, and 17 bases lay outside the gene matches. There are 15 residues in the CDR3. In DNA, the CDR3 is TGCAGTGCGCCCGGACAGGGAAACATTATAGGCGAGCAGTTCTTC. It specifies CSAPGQGNIIGEQFF.

This clonotype was counted at least ten times. The CDR3 is CASSPHLREPGSDEVDQPQHF. For the CDR3, the DNA is TGTGCCAGCAGCCCACACCTCAGGGAGCCCGGTTCCGACGAAGTCGATCAGCCCCAGCATTTT. The chain links TRBV7-8 to TRBJ1-5; TRBD1 might be the D (5 bases). This CDR3 spans 21 amino acids. Trimming stripped 5 bases from V and 5 bases from J, with 34 bases between. Per germline, CDR1 SGHVS and CDR2 FQNEAQ.

The V gene is TRBV6-1, the J gene TRBJ2-2; no clear D gene. Germline V CDR1 and CDR2: MNHNS, SASEGT. V lost 8 bases and J lost 9, with 10 bases in between. CDR3 length: 11 residues. The CDR3 protein is CASFDGRELFF. The CDR3 nucleotides read TGTGCCAGCTTCGACGGCAGGGAGCTGTTTTTT.

The genes are TRBV20-1 and TRBJ2-7, with 7 bases lining up with TRBD1. The CDR3 spans 12 residues. Germline V gene lookup returns CDR1 DFQATT and CDR2 SNEGSKA (reference sequence). Trimming removed 3 bases from V and 6 bases from J; junction bases left unmatched: 5. The CDR3, as DNA: TGCAGTGCTAGCCCTACAGGGGCCGAGCAGTACTTC. This gives the protein CSASPTGAEQYF.

The chain recombines TRBV12-3 or TRBV12-4 with TRBJ1-2, with D hard to call. CDR3 size: 14 residues. Trimming took 2 bases from V and 4 from J, leaving 11 bases between them. The CDR3 sequence is CASSLSPGGYGYTF. The CDR3 nucleotides read TGTGCCAGCAGTTTAAGCCCGGGCGGCTATGGCTACACCTTC.

In this sample, this clonotype turned up many times. This chain joins TRBV7-9 and TRBJ2-5, with D possibly being TRBD2 (5 bases). The CDR3 has 14 residues. CDR1 and CDR2 (germline): SEHNR, FQNEAQ (reference sequence). V lost 3 bases to trimming and J lost 3 bases, with 11 bases between them. In DNA, the CDR3 is TGTGCCAGCAGCTTGTCGGGGATGAAAGAGACCCAGTACTTC. Translation gives CASSLSGMKETQYF.

In its sample, this clonotype was seen a few times. The rearrangement joins TRBV11-2 to TRBJ1-1; TRBD1 aligns across 7 bases. Losses at the gene ends were 4 bases for V and 5 bases for J; bases not matched to a gene: 10. The germline V gene encodes CDR1 SGHAT and CDR2 FQNNGV. This CDR3 comprises 15 residues. The chain's CDR3 is CASSSMQGGDTEAFF. In DNA, the CDR3 is TGTGCCAGCAGCTCAATGCAGGGGGGCGATACTGAAGCTTTCTTT.

This clonotype appeared a few times. V usage is TRBV7-6 and J usage is TRBJ2-5; D uncertain. The CDR3 runs 13 residues. Germline V CDR1 and CDR2: SGHVS, FNYEAQ. The germline V and J ends were trimmed by 6 bases and 5 bases, with 13 bases remaining between them. The CDR3 DNA is TGTGCCAGCAGTCCAAGCGCTCGGGAGACCCAGTACTTC. Translated: CASSPSARETQYF.

J is TRBJ2-1 and V is TRBV27, with a tentative D call TRBD1 (6 bases). The CDR3 spans 14 residues. Germline V gene lookup returns CDR1 MNHEY and CDR2 SMNVEV (reference sequence). Deletions cut 3 bases from V and 8 bases from J, with 14 bases between. Here the CDR3 reads CASSFKEGGDEQFF. The CDR3 DNA follows: TGTGCCAGCAGTTTTAAAGAAGGGGGTGATGAGCAGTTCTTC.

The V gene is TRBV5-6, the J gene TRBJ1-1, with D perhaps TRBD1 (5 bases). In germline, CDR1 is SGHDT, CDR2 YYEEEE. The V end lost 3 bases, the J end lost 4 bases, and 16 bases lay between the germline ends. The CDR3 totals 15 residues. The CDR3 loop reads CASSSSGLGSTEAFF. DNA of the CDR3: TGTGCCAGCAGCTCCTCAGGGCTGGGAAGCACTGAAGCTTTCTTT.